What follows are 24 T cell receptor beta chains derived from one specimen sequenced in a study of blood T cells in healthy people across ages. Sample-barcoded 5' priming and a J-beta primer mix drove a second PCR of roughly 7 to 11 cycles. TCRdb used MiXCR to reprocess the 5' RACE reads, holding one entry per CDR3 protein. This sample yields approximately 810,000 distinct CDR3 sequences, of which under 35% are seen a single time; around 15% belongs to the top ten. Sequencing input: blood. The source is a woman of 80 years or more in good health.

This clonotype has more than one count but fewer than ten. The CDR3 sequence is CASSPGTGGRQPQHF. The CDR3 nucleotides read TGTGCCAGCTCACCAGGGACAGGGGGCCGTCAGCCCCAGCATTTT. The chain employs TRBV18 and TRBJ1-5; the match to TRBD1 covers 12 bases. This CDR3 is built from 15 residues. V dropped 2 bases and J dropped 6; count of bases not matched to a gene: 2. CDR1 and CDR2 (germline): KGHSH, LQKENI.

The rearrangement joins TRBV7-2 to TRBJ2-1, with TRBD2 matching over 7 bases. Germline CDR1 and CDR2: SGHTA and FQGNSA. The CDR3 runs 19 residues. V was pared by 2 bases and J by 0 bases, with 13 bases of the junction left unmatched. CDR3 nucleotide sequence: TGTGCCAGCAGCTTAATAGGCCGGTCTAGCGGCGTCTCCTACAATGAGCAGTTCTTC. This translates into CASSLIGRSSGVSYNEQFF.

This chain uses TRBV18 with TRBJ2-2; maybe TRBD1 (6 bases). CDR1 and CDR2 from the germline V gene are KGHSH and LQKENI. This CDR3 has 15 residues. V was trimmed by 0 bases and J by 4 bases, leaving 9 bases between them. The chain's CDR3 is CASSPPGARTGELFF. CDR3 coding DNA: TGTGCCAGCTCACCACCGGGGGCGCGCACCGGGGAGCTGTTTTTT.

The V gene is TRBV12-3 or TRBV12-4, the J gene TRBJ2-7; TRBD1 agrees at 7 bases. The CDR3 consists of 18 residues. The V segment lost 0 bases and the J segment 2 bases; nucleotides outside the gene matches: 13. The CDR3 DNA reads TGTGCCAGCAGTTTAGCACAGCCGTACAGGGGCAGAACCTACGAGCAGTACTTC. Translation gives CASSLAQPYRGRTYEQYF.

In its sample, this clonotype was seen many times. V usage is TRBV4-3 and J usage is TRBJ1-2; D not resolved. The CDR3 loop spans 13 amino acids. Trimming removed 4 bases at V and 7 bases at J, with 13 bases between. The germline gives CDR1 LGHNA, CDR2 YSLEER. CDR3 protein: CASSPTAPGGYTF. In DNA, the CDR3 is TGCGCCAGCAGCCCGACGGCTCCCGGTGGCTACACCTTC.

This clonotype was counted between two and nine times. The chain combines TRBV2 with TRBJ2-3; maybe TRBD1 (5 bases). CDR3 length equals 13 residues. CDR1 is SNHLY and CDR2 is FYNNEI in the germline V gene. V was clipped by 9 bases and J by 5 bases, with 15 bases between them. The CDR3 DNA follows: TGTGCCAGGGGTAGGAGTACAGGAGATACGCAGTATTTT. Translating it yields CARGRSTGDTQYF. The full variable domain, in which reference TRBV2 and TRBJ2-3 provide the parts outside the CDR3, is EPEVTQTPSHQVTQMGQEVILRCVPISNHLYFYWYRQILGQKVEFLVSFYNNEISEKSEIFDDQFSVERPDGSNFTLKIRSTKLEDSAMYFCARGRSTGDTQYFGPGTRLTVL.

This clonotype was observed many times. The chain is built from TRBV20-1 and TRBJ1-2; TRBD1 matches 7 bases. Per germline, CDR1 DFQATT and CDR2 SNEGSKA (reference sequence). CDR3 length: 18 amino acids. The V segment lost 0 bases and the J segment 3 bases; nucleotides outside the gene matches: 16. The CDR3 reads CSARDWDNRGGEDYGYTF. The DNA for the CDR3 is TGCAGTGCTAGAGATTGGGATAACCGAGGGGGCGAGGACTATGGCTACACCTTC.

The chain links TRBV6-5 to TRBJ2-7, with unresolved D. This CDR3 is 15 amino acids long. V was pared by 6 bases and J by 5 bases, with 20 bases between. Germline lookup yields CDR1 MNHEY and CDR2 SVGAGI. CDR3 loop: CASRETGSTLNEQYF. The DNA of the CDR3 is TGTGCCAGCAGAGAGACCGGATCGACGCTTAACGAGCAGTACTTC.

The sample holds many counts of this clonotype. V gene TRBV15 combines with J gene TRBJ2-4; a possible D gene is TRBD1 (6 bases). V lost 0 bases to trimming and J lost 8 bases, with 11 bases between them. This CDR3 region has 14 residues. Germline CDR1 reads LNHNV; CDR2 reads YYDKDF (reference sequence). The CDR3 nucleotides are TGTGCCACCAGCAGAGAGGTGTCAGGGGACATTCAGTACTTC. Its protein product is CATSREVSGDIQYF. Full variable domain (rest looked up from reference TRBV15 and TRBJ2-4): DAMVIQNPRYQVTQFGKPVTLSCSQTLNHNVMYWYQQKSSQAPKLLFHYYDKDFNNEADTPDNFQSRRPNTSFCFLDIRSPGLGDTAMYLCATSREVSGDIQYFGAGTRLSVL.

The V call is TRBV3-1, the J call TRBJ2-5, with TRBD2 matching 16 bases. Germline CDR1 LGHDT, CDR2 YNNKEL (reference sequence). The J segment lost 7 bases and the V segment lost 4 bases, leaving 12 bases of the junction unmatched. This CDR3 is built from 18 residues. The CDR3 DNA is TGTGCCAGCAGCCGAGGGACTAGCGGGGGGGCCCCTTCGTCGACCCAGTACTTC. This codes for CASSRGTSGGAPSSTQYF.

This clonotype occurred many times. V and J are TRBV3-1 and TRBJ2-3; D is ambiguous. The length of the CDR3 is 15 residues. V lost 4 bases, J lost 0 bases, and 11 bases lay in between. In germline, CDR1 is LGHDT, CDR2 YNNKEL (reference sequence). CDR3 amino acids: CASSLARQSTDTQYF. The CDR3 DNA is TGTGCCAGCAGCCTGGCGAGGCAGAGCACAGATACGCAGTATTTT.

The chain recombines TRBV6-1 with TRBJ1-5; 7 bases are a match to TRBD1. The junction had 10 bases not matched to a gene; V was cut back by 2 bases and J by 6 bases. Germline V gene sequence: CDR1 MNHNS, CDR2 SASEGT. There are 16 residues in the CDR3. The CDR3 loop is CASSELQGKKGQPQHF. Written as DNA, the CDR3 is TGTGCCAGCAGTGAATTACAGGGGAAGAAGGGTCAGCCCCAGCATTTT.

This clonotype has a handful of counts. V is TRBV30 and J is TRBJ2-7; 10 bases match TRBD1. Germline lookup yields CDR1 GTSNPN and CDR2 SVGIG (reference sequence). The CDR3 length is 14 residues. Losses at the gene ends were 5 bases for V and 5 bases for J; bases not matched to a gene: 9. This CDR3 is CAWGTGEAENEQYF. As DNA, the CDR3 is TGTGCCTGGGGGACAGGGGAGGCGGAAAACGAGCAGTACTTC.

This clonotype was seen repeatedly, ten times or more. The V and J genes are TRBV5-1 and TRBJ2-5, with D possibly matching TRBD2 (5 bases). The CDR3 has 15 residues. V gave up 4 bases and J gave up 4 bases, with 17 bases separating them. CDR1 and CDR2 from the germline V gene are SGHRS and YFSETQ. Here the CDR3 reads CASSPRPPRGETQYF. The CDR3 DNA reads as TGCGCCAGCAGCCCGAGGCCCCCCCGGGGAGAGACCCAGTACTTC.

This clonotype appeared many times. J is TRBJ1-1 and V is TRBV6-6; TRBD1 aligns across 9 bases. This CDR3 contains 14 residues. Per the germline V gene, CDR1 is MNHNY and CDR2 is SVGAGI (reference sequence). The ends lost 4 bases at V and 0 bases at J; junction bases unmatched: 0. The CDR3 DNA is TGTGCCAGCAGTTGGGACAGGGTGAACACTGAAGCTTTCTTT. It yields the protein CASSWDRVNTEAFF.

This clonotype came up a few times. J is TRBJ2-2 and V is TRBV9, with D unresolved. Germline lookup yields CDR1 SGDLS and CDR2 YYNGEE. This CDR3 is built from 13 residues. V was cut by 0 bases and J by 4 bases, with 4 bases left in between. The DNA for the CDR3 is TGTGCCAGCAGCGTAGTAGTCACCGGGGAGCTGTTTTTT. Amino acids: CASSVVVTGELFF.

This clonotype has more than one count but fewer than ten. The rearrangement links TRBV20-1 to TRBJ2-5, with 8 bases identical to TRBD2. The V gene's germline CDR1 is DFQATT and CDR2 SNEGSKA (reference sequence). The length of the CDR3 is 16 residues. The ends lost 0 bases at V and 11 bases at J; junction bases unmatched: 17. CDR3 sequence reads: CSARDPKRTSINEQYF. Written as DNA, the CDR3 is TGCAGTGCTAGAGATCCCAAACGGACTAGCATAAATGAGCAGTACTTC.

This clonotype has ten or more counts. This chain links TRBV6-2 or TRBV6-3 with TRBJ2-5; TRBD2 might be the D (6 bases). Germline V gene sequence: CDR1 MNHEY, CDR2 SVGEGT. This CDR3 region has 12 residues. This CDR3 is CAHSGGAKTQYF. CDR3 sequence (DNA): TGTGCTCACAGCGGAGGGGCCAAGACCCAGTACTTC.

The V and J genes are TRBV12-3 or TRBV12-4 and TRBJ2-3; D not certain. Trimming removed 0 bases at V and 4 bases at J, with 5 bases between. This CDR3 contains 13 residues. In nucleotides, the CDR3 is TGTGCCAGCAGTTTAGCCTACGCAGATACGCAGTATTTT. Its translation is CASSLAYADTQYF.

The rearrangement links TRBV7-2 to TRBJ1-2; 10 bases fit TRBD1. Trimming removed 5 bases from V and 9 bases from J; junction bases left unmatched: 6. Per the germline V gene, CDR1 is SGHTA and CDR2 is FQGNSA. CDR3 length equals 13 residues. For the CDR3, the DNA is TGTGCCAGCAGCCGGGACAGGGGAGAACGCTACACCTTC. Translating gives CASSRDRGERYTF.

This clonotype appeared many times. This chain joins TRBV7-9 and TRBJ1-2; D is unresolved. Germline lookup yields CDR1 SEHNR and CDR2 FQNEAQ (reference sequence). The V and J ends lost 7 bases and 1 base respectively, with 10 bases between them. The CDR3 consists of 13 residues. The CDR3 reads CASTNRDNYGYTF. The CDR3 bases are TGTGCCAGCACAAATAGGGATAACTATGGCTACACCTTC.

In its sample, this clonotype was seen a few times. This chain joins TRBV7-9 and TRBJ1-1; D gene uncertain. Between the trimmed V and J ends, which lost 5 bases and 6 bases, there was a span of 13 bases. Germline CDR1 and CDR2: SEHNR and FQNEAQ (reference sequence). This CDR3 has 13 residues. For the CDR3, the DNA is TGTGCCAGCAGCCAGGCGGGGATGGCTGAAGCTTTCTTT. Amino acids: CASSQAGMAEAFF.

Details on this clonotype: Compared with germline, one end of the junction differs, possibly owing to a read error. The rearrangement joins TRBV20-1 to TRBJ2-1; perhaps D is TRBD1 or TRBD2 (6 bases each). The CDR3 spans 12 residues. CDR1 and CDR2 from the germline V gene are DFQATT and SNEGSKA (reference sequence). CDR3 nucleotides: TGCAGGGCTAGGGGGGCGCGGGGTGAGCAGTTCTTC. As protein: CRARGARGEQFF.

The table lists this clonotype with a count of one. A much more abundant neighbour one base away suggests this may be a read error. The chain links TRBV28 to TRBJ2-1; D uncertain. The ends were cut back, 3 bases at V and 10 bases at J, with 13 bases in the middle. The V gene's germline CDR1 is MDHEN and CDR2 SYDVKM. The CDR3 spans 13 residues. The CDR3 nucleotides read TGTGCCAGCAGTTTTTGGCAGCTCAACGAGCAGTTCTTC. It yields the protein CASSFWQLNEQFF.